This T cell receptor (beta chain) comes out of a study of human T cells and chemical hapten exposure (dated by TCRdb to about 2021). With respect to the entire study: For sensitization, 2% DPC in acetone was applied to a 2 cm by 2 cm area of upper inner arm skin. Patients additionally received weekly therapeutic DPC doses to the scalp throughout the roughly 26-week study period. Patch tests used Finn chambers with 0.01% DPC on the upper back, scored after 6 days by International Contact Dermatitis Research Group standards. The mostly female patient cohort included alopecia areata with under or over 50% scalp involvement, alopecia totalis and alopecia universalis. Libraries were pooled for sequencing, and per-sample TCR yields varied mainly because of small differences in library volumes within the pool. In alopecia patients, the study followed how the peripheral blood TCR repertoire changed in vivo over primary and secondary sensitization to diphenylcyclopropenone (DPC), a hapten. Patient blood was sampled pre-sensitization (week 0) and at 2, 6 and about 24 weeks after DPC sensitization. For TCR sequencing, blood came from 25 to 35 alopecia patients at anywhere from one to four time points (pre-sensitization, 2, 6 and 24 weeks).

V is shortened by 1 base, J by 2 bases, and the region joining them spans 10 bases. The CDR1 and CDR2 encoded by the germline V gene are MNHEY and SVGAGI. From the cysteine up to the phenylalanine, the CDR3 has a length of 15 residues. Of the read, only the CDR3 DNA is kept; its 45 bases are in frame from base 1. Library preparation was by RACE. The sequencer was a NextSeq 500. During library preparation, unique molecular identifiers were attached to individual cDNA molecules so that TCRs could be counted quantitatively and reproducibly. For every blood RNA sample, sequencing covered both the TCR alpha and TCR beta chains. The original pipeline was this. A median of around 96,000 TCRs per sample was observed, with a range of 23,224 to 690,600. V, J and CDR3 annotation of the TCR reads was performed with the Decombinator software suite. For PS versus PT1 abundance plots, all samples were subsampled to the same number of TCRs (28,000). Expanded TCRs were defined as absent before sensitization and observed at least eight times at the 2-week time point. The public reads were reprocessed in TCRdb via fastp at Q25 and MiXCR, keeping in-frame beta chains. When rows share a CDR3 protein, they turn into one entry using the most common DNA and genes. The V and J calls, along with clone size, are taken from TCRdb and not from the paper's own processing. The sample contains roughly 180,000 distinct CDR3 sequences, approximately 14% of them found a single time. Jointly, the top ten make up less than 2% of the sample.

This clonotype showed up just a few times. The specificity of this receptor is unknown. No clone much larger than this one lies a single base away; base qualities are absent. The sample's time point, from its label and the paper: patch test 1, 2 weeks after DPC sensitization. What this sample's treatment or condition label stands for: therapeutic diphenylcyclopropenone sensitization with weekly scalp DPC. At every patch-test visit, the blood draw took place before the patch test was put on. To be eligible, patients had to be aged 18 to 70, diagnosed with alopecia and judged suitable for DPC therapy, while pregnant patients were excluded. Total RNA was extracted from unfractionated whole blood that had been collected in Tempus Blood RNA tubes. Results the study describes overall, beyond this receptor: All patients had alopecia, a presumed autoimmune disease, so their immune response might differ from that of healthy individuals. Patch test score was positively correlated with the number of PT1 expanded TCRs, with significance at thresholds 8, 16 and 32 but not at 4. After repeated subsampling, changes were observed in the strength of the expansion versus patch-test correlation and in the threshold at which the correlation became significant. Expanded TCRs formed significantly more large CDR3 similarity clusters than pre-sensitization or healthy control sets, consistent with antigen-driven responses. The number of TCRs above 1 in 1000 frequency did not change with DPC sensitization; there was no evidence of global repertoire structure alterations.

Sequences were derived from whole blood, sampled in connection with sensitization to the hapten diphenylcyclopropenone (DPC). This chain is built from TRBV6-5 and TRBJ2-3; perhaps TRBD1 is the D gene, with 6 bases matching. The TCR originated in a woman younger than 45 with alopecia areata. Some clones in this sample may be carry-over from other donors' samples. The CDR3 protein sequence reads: CASSYYRDPTDTQYF. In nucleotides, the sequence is TGTGCCAGCAGTTACTACAGGGACCCCACAGATACGCAGTATTTT.